This T cell receptor beta chain was sequenced for a study of Graves' ophthalmopathy and Graves' hyperthyroidism. About the research overall: A follow-up of 18 months without ophthalmopathy meant that hyperthyroidism was stable.

Amplifying from RNA transcripts, the study obtained TCR beta CDR3 regions. After a first-round RT-PCR with HTBI primers, a second-round multiplex PCR was run. TCRdb independently ran MiXCR on the multiplex PCR reads; one entry per CDR3 protein. The sample lists over a million distinct CDR3 sequences; 35% to 40% were seen once. The germline CDR1 and CDR2 sequences are SNHLY and FYNNEI. Trimming stripped 6 bases from V and 0 bases from J, with 9 bases between. This CDR3 is 13 amino acids long. The study's findings and limits: Among expanded thyroid clonotypes above 0.001 frequency, most also occurred in blood.

This clonotype was seen just once. Its antigen is not known. A much larger clone differs by one base, so this may be a read error. Orbital computed tomography, thyroid ultrasound, TRAb, serum thyroxine and clinical symptoms formed the basis of diagnosis. V gene TRBV2 combines with J gene TRBJ2-7, with D uncertain. This receptor was taken from an adult man with Graves' hyperthyroidism. Input material: peripheral blood or thyroid tissue (not recorded which). This chain's CDR3 is CASRPCDSYEQYF. In nucleotides, the CDR3 is TGTGCCAGCAGGCCCTGCGACTCCTACGAGCAGTACTTC.